These T cell receptor beta chains were read from a single sample in a study of molecular identifiers for immune sequencing clone quantification. One entry per CDR3 protein, called by TCRdb with MiXCR from the PCR reads. The repertoire holds nearly 650,000 distinct CDR3 sequences, with around 25% as singletons. Sequencing was performed on naive CD8+ T cells from blood, with Jurkat cell RNA spiked in. The receptors here all came from a human donor in good health. Some libraries in this study had Jurkat cell RNA spiked in. Each CDR3 is given with its conserved first and last residue. D genes are given only for firm matches. Clone size is stated in some rows and not others, as once, few, many or a class when expanded.

abundance	d_gene	v_gene	j_gene	CDR3aa	CDR3nt
once	-	TRBV30	TRBJ1-1	CAWAGGHLTFF	TGTGCCTGGGCTGGGGGGCACTTGACTTTCTTT
many	-	TRBV7-9	TRBJ1-6	CASSNGQSYNSPLHF	TGTGCCAGCAGCAACGGACAGTCCTATAATTCACCCCTCCACTTT
many	-	TRBV30	TRBJ2-3	CAWSVTTDTQYF	TGTGCCTGGAGTGTCACCACAGATACGCAGTATTTT
-	TRBD2	TRBV3-1	TRBJ2-3	CASSLLGTSGGASTDTQYF	TGTGCCAGCAGCCTGTTAGGGACTAGCGGGGGGGCTAGCACAGATACGCAGTATTTT
-	TRBD1	TRBV2	TRBJ2-7	CASSPGTGTLGTYEQYF	TGTGCCAGCAGCCCCGGGACAGGTACCCTTGGAACCTACGAGCAGTACTTC
many	TRBD1	TRBV30	TRBJ2-3	CASRTSGGSDTQYF	TGTGCCAGCAGAACGTCAGGGGGATCAGATACGCAGTATTTT
few	-	TRBV6-6	TRBJ1-2	CASNEDRNYGYTF	TGTGCCAGCAACGAAGACCGAAACTATGGCTACACCTTC
many	TRBD2	TRBV5-4	TRBJ2-6	CASSLRTSGVSSGANVLTF	TGTGCCAGCAGCCTAAGGACTAGCGGGGTGAGCTCTGGGGCCAACGTCCTGACTTTC
few	TRBD1	TRBV25-1	TRBJ2-7	CASSEDRDYEQYF	TGTGCCAGCAGTGAGGACAGGGACTACGAGCAGTACTTC
few	-	TRBV4-1	TRBJ2-4	CASNPALGTGENIQYF	TGCGCCAGCAACCCCGCGTTAGGAACCGGGGAAAACATTCAGTACTTC
few	TRBD1	TRBV15	TRBJ1-4	CASETGFGNEKLFF	TGTGCCTCGGAGACAGGGTTTGGTAATGAAAAACTGTTTTTT
many	TRBD1	TRBV20-1	TRBJ1-1	CSARDGDRGSIEAFF	TGCAGTGCTAGAGATGGCGACAGGGGTTCGATCGAAGCTTTCTTT
many	TRBD1	TRBV29-1	TRBJ2-6	CSVEGTGASSGANVLTF	TGCAGCGTTGAAGGGACAGGGGCCTCCTCTGGGGCCAACGTCCTGACTTTC
-	TRBD2	TRBV13	TRBJ2-5	CASSLGPAGGLETQYF	TGTGCCAGCAGCTTAGGTCCAGCGGGGGGGCTCGAGACCCAGTACTTC
few	-	TRBV19	TRBJ2-1	CASRVGSRGGDEQFF	TGTGCCAGTAGGGTAGGGTCTCGTGGAGGAGATGAGCAGTTCTTC
-	-	TRBV30	TRBJ2-1	CAWGDRWGSYNEQFF	TGTGCCTGGGGAGACAGGTGGGGCTCCTACAATGAGCAGTTCTTC
-	-	TRBV28	TRBJ2-1	CATQFGPNEQFF	TGTGCCACCCAATTCGGGCCCAATGAGCAGTTCTTC
few	-	TRBV10-3	TRBJ2-3	CAISEGYGSTDTQYF	TGTGCCATCAGTGAAGGTTATGGAAGCACAGATACGCAGTATTTT
-	TRBD2	TRBV20-1	TRBJ2-3	CRPGGGTDTQYF	TGCAGGCCGGGGGGGGGGACAGATACGCAGTATTTT
-	-	TRBV4-3	TRBJ2-2	CASSQDTEDTGELFF	TGCGCCAGCAGCCAAGATACAGAAGACACCGGGGAGCTGTTTTTT
once	-	TRBV28	TRBJ2-3	CASSHIIRVSTDTQYF	TGTGCCAGCAGCCACATAATCCGGGTCAGCACAGATACGCAGTATTTT
-	TRBD2	TRBV2	TRBJ2-5	CASSEALWTSGGETQYF	TGTGCCAGCAGTGAAGCGCTTTGGACTAGCGGGGGAGAGACCCAGTACTTC
many	-	TRBV30	TRBJ1-1	CAWSVPGSRTEAFF	TGTGCCTGGAGTGTACCGGGGTCGCGAACTGAAGCTTTCTTT
few	-	TRBV4-3	TRBJ2-2	CASSQDRAENTGELFF	TGCGCCAGCAGCCAAGACCGGGCGGAGAACACCGGGGAGCTGTTTTTT
many	-	TRBV13	TRBJ2-4	CASRRQYKNIQYF	TGTGCCAGCAGACGACAGTACAAAAACATTCAGTACTTC
-	TRBD2	TRBV9	TRBJ2-7	CASSDPLAGGPDEQYF	TGTGCCAGCAGCGACCCTCTAGCGGGGGGGCCCGACGAGCAGTACTTC
many	-	TRBV5-4	TRBJ1-2	CASSKDTANYGYTF	TGTGCCAGCAGCAAGGACACCGCTAACTATGGCTACACCTTC
few	-	TRBV29-1	TRBJ2-5	CSIDAGSLPVAERETQYF	TGCAGCATTGACGCGGGGTCCCTCCCCGTGGCCGAGAGGGAGACCCAGTACTTC
many	-	TRBV12-3/TRBV12-4	TRBJ1-3	CASSQTVFGNTIYF	TGTGCCAGCAGTCAGACAGTTTTTGGAAACACCATATATTTT
-	-	TRBV2	TRBJ2-5	CASRVEREETQYF	TGTGCCAGCAGAGTAGAGCGTGAGGAGACCCAGTACTTC
many	TRBD2	TRBV4-1	TRBJ2-1	CASSHLAGGYNEQFF	TGCGCCAGCAGCCACCTAGCGGGGGGATACAATGAGCAGTTCTTC
many	TRBD2	TRBV27	TRBJ2-7	CASSPGSSGGDEQYF	TGTGCCAGCAGTCCTGGCTCTAGCGGGGGTGATGAGCAGTACTTC
many	-	TRBV5-1	TRBJ2-3	CASSLKKGADTQYF	TGCGCCAGCAGCTTGAAGAAGGGGGCAGATACGCAGTATTTT
few	-	TRBV30	TRBJ2-7	CAVQPDYSYEQYF	TGTGCCGTACAGCCCGACTATTCCTACGAGCAGTACTTC
few	TRBD2	TRBV13	TRBJ2-2	CASSSFAGGNTGGLFF	TGTGCCAGCAGCTCGTTCGCGGGAGGTAACACCGGGGGGCTGTTTTTT
-	-	TRBV19	TRBJ1-1	CASSISGADWDFTEAFF	TGTGCCAGTAGTATAAGTGGGGCGGATTGGGATTTCACTGAAGCTTTCTTT
many	-	TRBV10-1	TRBJ2-7	CASSEQDLAEQYF	TGCGCCAGCAGTGAACAGGACCTGGCCGAGCAGTACTTC
few	TRBD1	TRBV4-3	TRBJ2-2	CASSQDPGKQGGETGELFF	TGCGCCAGCAGCCAAGACCCGGGAAAACAGGGGGGAGAAACCGGGGAGCTGTTTTTT
few	TRBD1	TRBV6-1	TRBJ1-2	CASSDFGQGPQWNGYTF	TGTGCCAGCAGTGATTTTGGACAGGGCCCTCAATGGAATGGCTACACCTTC
few	-	TRBV7-9	TRBJ2-2	CASSLGAPGVTDGELFF	TGTGCCAGCAGCTTAGGTGCTCCGGGGGTGACGGACGGGGAGCTGTTTTTT
few	-	TRBV18	TRBJ1-3	CASSPRLGFGEPLSGNTIYF	TGTGCCAGCTCACCACGGTTAGGTTTTGGAGAGCCCTTGAGTGGAAACACCATATATTTT
many	TRBD1	TRBV29-1	TRBJ1-2	CSARDSNYGYTF	TGCAGCGCCAGGGACAGCAACTATGGCTACACCTTC
-	-	TRBV4-2	TRBJ1-2	CASSQDEIAATGPNYGYTF	TGTGCCAGCAGCCAAGATGAAATAGCCGCCACCGGGCCCAACTATGGCTACACCTTC
few	-	TRBV28	TRBJ2-2	CASSLSQMNTGELFF	TGTGCCAGCAGTTTATCCCAGATGAACACCGGGGAGCTGTTTTTT
-	-	TRBV7-9	TRBJ2-3	CASTLGAGSTDTQYF	TGTGCCAGCACCTTAGGAGCAGGGAGCACAGATACGCAGTATTTT
many	-	TRBV7-9	TRBJ1-1	CVSGVGTEAFF	TGTGTGTCGGGGGTGGGCACTGAAGCTTTCTTT
few	-	TRBV6-6	TRBJ2-1	CASSYRRGHSYNEQFF	TGTGCCAGCAGTTACAGGAGGGGGCACTCCTACAATGAGCAGTTCTTC
many	TRBD1	TRBV7-9	TRBJ2-3	CASRFAGGGTDTQYF	TGTGCCAGCAGGTTCGCAGGGGGCGGCACAGATACGCAGTATTTT
-	-	TRBV2	TRBJ2-1	CASSELLESIF	TGTGCCAGCAGTGAATTACTAGAATCGATCTTC
many	-	TRBV29-1	TRBJ2-7	CSVEGGEYEQYF	TGCAGCGTTGAAGGGGGAGAGTACGAGCAGTACTTC
-	-	TRBV7-9	TRBJ2-5	CASSLAEGPLQEPQYF	TGTGCCAGCAGCTTAGCGGAGGGACCCCTACAAGAGCCCCAGTACTTC
-	-	TRBV6-2/TRBV6-3	TRBJ1-1	CASSYSGPQGTEAFF	TGTGCCAGCAGTTACTCGGGTCCTCAGGGCACTGAAGCTTTCTTT
many	-	TRBV6-2/TRBV6-3	TRBJ1-1	CASSYSGEIEAFF	TGTGCCAGCAGTTACTCCGGGGAGATTGAAGCTTTCTTT
few	TRBD1	TRBV12-3/TRBV12-4	TRBJ2-5	CASSPTDRLAQETQYF	TGTGCCAGCAGTCCCACGGACAGGCTCGCCCAAGAGACCCAGTACTTC
many	-	TRBV6-6	TRBJ2-2	CATGEYTGELFF	TGTGCCACGGGGGAATACACCGGGGAGCTGTTTTTT
few	-	TRBV4-1	TRBJ1-3	CASSQDLRIDRLVSGNTIYF	TGCGCCAGCAGCCAAGATCTCCGGATTGACAGACTGGTTTCTGGAAACACCATATATTTT
-	TRBD1	TRBV7-9	TRBJ2-3	CAGSSTGGTDTQYF	TGTGCCGGCAGCTCGACAGGGGGCACAGATACGCAGTATTTT
few	-	TRBV27	TRBJ1-5	CASGWPQHF	TGTGCCAGCGGCTGGCCCCAGCATTTT